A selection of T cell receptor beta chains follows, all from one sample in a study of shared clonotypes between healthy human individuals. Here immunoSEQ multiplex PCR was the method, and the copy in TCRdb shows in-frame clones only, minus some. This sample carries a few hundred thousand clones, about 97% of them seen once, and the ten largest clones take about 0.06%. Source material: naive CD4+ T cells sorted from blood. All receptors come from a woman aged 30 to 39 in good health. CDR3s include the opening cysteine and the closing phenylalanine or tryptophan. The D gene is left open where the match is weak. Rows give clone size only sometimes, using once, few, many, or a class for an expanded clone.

TGCGCCAGCAGCTTAGGGACTAGCGGAATCGAGCAGTACTTC CASSLGTSGIEQYF TRBV5-1 TRBD2 TRBJ2-7 -
TGTGCCAGCAGCTTATTACCCAACAGGGCGAAAAACATTCAGTACTTC CASSLLPNRAKNIQYF TRBV7-9 - TRBJ2-4 -
TGCGCCAGCAGCTTCAGGTTTCAGCGGTTCTCCTACAATGAGCAGTTCTTC CASSFRFQRFSYNEQFF TRBV5-1 - TRBJ2-1 -
TGTGCCAGTTCAGAGACAAACTCCTACAATGAGCAGTTCTTC CASSETNSYNEQFF TRBV19 - TRBJ2-1 -
TGCGCCAGCAGCTTCGGGACAGGGGGCCAAGAGACCCAGTACTTC CASSFGTGGQETQYF TRBV5-1 TRBD1 TRBJ2-5 -
TGCGCCAGCAGCCTCCGTATAGCGGGTACCCAAGAGACCCAGTACTTC CASSLRIAGTQETQYF TRBV5-1 TRBD2 TRBJ2-5 -
TGTGCCAGTAGTACCCCGGGATGGGGTAATGAAAAACTGTTTTTT CASSTPGWGNEKLFF TRBV19 - TRBJ1-4 -
TGTGCCAGCAGCTTAACTGTTCTGGATCAGCCCCAGCATTTT CASSLTVLDQPQHF TRBV7-2 - TRBJ1-5 -
TGTGCCAGCAAAATAGGGACAGGGGTGGGTGAAGCTTTCTTT CASKIGTGVGEAFF TRBV28 TRBD1 TRBJ1-1 -
TGTGCCAGCAGACGGACCCCCCAGACGAACACCGGGGAGCTGTTTTTT CASRRTPQTNTGELFF TRBV5-4 - TRBJ2-2 -
TGTGCCAGCAGTGATCAGACAGGAGCTAATGAAAAACTGTTTTTT CASSDQTGANEKLFF TRBV6-1 - TRBJ1-4 -
TGTGCCAGCAGCAAGCTCAGGGTGGGCACTGAAGCTTTCTTT CASSKLRVGTEAFF TRBV7-9 - TRBJ1-1 -
TGTGCCAGCAGTTACTCGAGCCCTAGCTACGAGCAGTACTTC CASSYSSPSYEQYF TRBV6-6 - TRBJ2-7 -
TGTGCCAGCTCACCCGGGACTAGCGTTGCCTACGAGCAGTACTTC CASSPGTSVAYEQYF TRBV18 TRBD2 TRBJ2-7 once
TGTGCCAGCAGTGAAGGCTCAGGGGTGTTAGGGAGTTCCTACGAGCAGTACTTC CASSEGSGVLGSSYEQYF TRBV25-1 - TRBJ2-7 -
TGTGCCAGCAGTGCTCCGGGAGCTAATGAAAAACTGTTTTTT CASSAPGANEKLFF TRBV25-1 - TRBJ1-4 -
TGCGCCAGCAATGCGGACGGTTCCTACGAGCAGTACTTC CASNADGSYEQYF TRBV5-1 - TRBJ2-7 -
TGTGCCAGCGCCTACCGAGGGGGCGCCTACTATGGCTACACCTTC CASAYRGGAYYGYTF TRBV28 TRBD1 TRBJ1-2 -
TGTGCCAGTAGTATTCAGCGGACGAACACCGGGGAGCTGTTTTTT CASSIQRTNTGELFF TRBV19 - TRBJ2-2 few
TGTGCCAGCAGTTTTCGGGGGATAAGGGTCCGGGGCTACACCTTC CASSFRGIRVRGYTF TRBV28 - TRBJ1-2 once